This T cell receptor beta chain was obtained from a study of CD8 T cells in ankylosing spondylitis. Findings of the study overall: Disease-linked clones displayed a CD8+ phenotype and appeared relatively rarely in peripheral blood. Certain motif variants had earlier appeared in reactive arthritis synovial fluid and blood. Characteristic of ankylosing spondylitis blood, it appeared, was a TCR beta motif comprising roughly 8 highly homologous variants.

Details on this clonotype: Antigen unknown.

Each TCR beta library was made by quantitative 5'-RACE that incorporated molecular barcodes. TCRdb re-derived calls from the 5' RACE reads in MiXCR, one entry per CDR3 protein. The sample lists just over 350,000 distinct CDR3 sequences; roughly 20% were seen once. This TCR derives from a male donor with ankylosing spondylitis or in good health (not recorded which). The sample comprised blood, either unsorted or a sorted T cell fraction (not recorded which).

CDR3 DNA sequence: TGCAGCGTTGTCGACAGAAACTCCTACGAGCAGTACTTC. It codes for CSVVDRNSYEQYF. The chain has TRBV29-1 and TRBJ2-7, with D possibly being TRBD1 (5 bases). Germline V gene sequence: CDR1 SQVTM, CDR2 ANQGSEA. Trimming took off 4 bases at V and 0 bases at J, with 10 bases between the two ends. The CDR3 has 13 residues.